Each of the 22 T cell receptor beta chains below was sequenced from the same sample in a study of cytomegalovirus exposure and HLA in healthy donors. Using immunoSEQ multiplex PCR, the repertoire was profiled, and TCRdb retains in-frame clones only, with some absent. The profile shows more than 110,000 clones, roughly four fifths of them singletons. Sequenced sample: PBMCs. Source of these receptors: a woman aged 25 to 39 in good health and CMV-seronegative.

The chain has TRBV7-9 and TRBJ2-7; 7 bases are a match to TRBD2. CDR1 is SEHNR and CDR2 is FQNEAQ in the germline V gene (reference sequence). The V gene end was trimmed by 6 bases and the J gene end by 4 bases; junction bases not matched to a gene: 12. The CDR3 loop spans 15 amino acids. The CDR3 DNA reads TGTGCCAGCAGTGGGGGAGGGAGCATTATTTACGAGCAGTACTTC. It codes for CASSGGGSIIYEQYF.

The V gene is TRBV18, the J gene TRBJ2-2; the D gene is possibly TRBD1 (6 bases). CDR1 is KGHSH, CDR2 LQKENI, per germline. Trimming removed 5 bases from V and 3 bases from J, with 13 bases in between. The CDR3 is made up of 15 amino acids. CDR3: CASSTDRPHTGELFF. In DNA, the CDR3 is TGTGCCAGCTCAACAGACAGGCCTCACACCGGGGAGCTGTTTTTT.

V and J are TRBV19 and TRBJ1-5; D gene uncertain. CDR3 length: 15 residues. Trimming shortened V by 5 bases and J by 0 bases, and 11 bases separated the two germline ends. Germline lookup yields CDR1 LNHDA and CDR2 SQIVND (reference sequence). CDR3 in amino acids: CASSSSHYSNQPQHF. In nucleotides, the CDR3 is TGTGCCAGTAGTTCATCACACTATAGCAATCAGCCCCAGCATTTT.

This chain connects TRBV18 to TRBJ2-3; D not resolved. Germline V gene data show CDR1 as KGHSH and CDR2 as LQKENI. V was clipped by 3 bases and J by 6 bases, with 7 bases between them. This CDR3 has 12 residues. The CDR3 loop reads CASSPLGDTQYF. The CDR3 DNA sequence: TGTGCCAGCTCACCCCTCGGGGATACGCAGTATTTT.

This clone came up a few times. This sequence joins TRBV2 and TRBJ2-7; D remains unclear. CDR3 length: 12 residues. V lost 3 bases, J lost 0 bases, and 3 bases lay in between. Per germline, CDR1 SNHLY and CDR2 FYNNEI. CDR3 sequence: CASSESSYEQYF. The CDR3 DNA is TGTGCCAGCAGTGAGAGCTCCTACGAGCAGTACTTC.

The chain joins TRBV5-1 to TRBJ2-3; D call uncertain. V was clipped by 1 base and J by 0 bases, with 12 bases between them. The germline V gene has CDR1 SGHRS and CDR2 YFSETQ. CDR3 length equals 16 residues. The CDR3 DNA reads as TGCGCCAGCAGCTTGCTTGCAGAACCTAGCACAGATACGCAGTATTTT. Translating it yields CASSLLAEPSTDTQYF. Supplemented by reference TRBV5-1 and TRBJ2-3, the full variable domain reads KAGVTQTPRYLIKTRGQQVTLSCSPISGHRSVSWYQQTPGQGLQFLFEYFSETQRNKGNFPGRFSGRQFSNSRSEMNVSTLELGDSALYLCASSLLAEPSTDTQYFGPGTRLTVL.

The chain uses TRBV18 and TRBJ2-7; TRBD1 aligns across 12 bases. V shed 3 bases, J shed 6 bases, and the junction held 0 bases outside the gene matches. This CDR3 contains 13 residues. The germline V gene has CDR1 KGHSH and CDR2 LQKENI. CDR3 amino acids: CASSPGQGAEQYF. CDR3 sequence (DNA): TGTGCCAGCTCACCGGGACAGGGGGCCGAGCAGTACTTC. The full variable domain, with the rest looked up from reference TRBV18 and TRBJ2-7, is NAGVMQNPRHLVRRRGQEARLRCSPMKGHSHVYWYRQLPEEGLKFMVYLQKENIIDESGMPKERFSAEFPKEGPSILRIQQVVRGDSAAYFCASSPGQGAEQYFGPGTRLTVT.

The CDR3 reads CASSKGQGGQETQYF. CDR3 bases: TGTGCCAGCAGTAAAGGACAGGGGGGTCAAGAGACCCAGTACTTC. V usage is TRBV6-6 and J usage is TRBJ2-5; 10 bases are a match to TRBD1. The CDR3 consists of 15 residues. In germline, CDR1 is MNHNY, CDR2 SVGAGI (reference sequence). With 5 bases clipped from V and 2 bases from J, the junction kept 5 bases outside the gene matches.

This chain joins TRBV5-1 and TRBJ2-7, with 7 bases lining up with TRBD1. The CDR3 is 15 amino acids. CDR1 and CDR2 from the germline V gene are SGHRS and YFSETQ. Losses at the gene ends were 3 bases for V and 1 base for J; bases not matched to a gene: 7. The CDR3 DNA sequence: TGCGCCAGCAGCTCGACGTCACAGGGGTCCTACGAGCAGTACTTC. Its protein is CASSSTSQGSYEQYF.

This clone is a singleton in its sample. The genes are TRBV5-1 and TRBJ2-1; TRBD2 aligns across 12 bases. The V gene end was trimmed by 0 bases and the J gene end by 13 bases; junction bases not matched to a gene: 5. Germline V gene data show CDR1 as SGHRS and CDR2 as YFSETQ. The CDR3 runs to 14 residues. CDR3 sequence reads: CASSLETSGGSQFF. In DNA form, the CDR3 reads TGCGCCAGCAGCTTGGAAACTAGCGGGGGGTCCCAGTTCTTC.

In its sample, this clone was seen once. This rearrangement joins TRBV10-3 to TRBJ1-1; 8 bases line up with TRBD1. CDR3 size: 12 residues. V shed 6 bases, J shed 4 bases, and the junction held 1 base outside the gene matches. Germline CDR1 is ENHRY and CDR2 is SYGVKD. The CDR3 DNA reads TGTGCCATCAGACAGGGGGGCACTGAAGCTTTCTTT. Protein product: CAIRQGGTEAFF.

Concerning this clone itself: Other DNA sequences in the same sample also yield this CDR3. The chain uses TRBV2 and TRBJ2-5, with D possibly matching TRBD1 (6 bases). Trimming removed 5 bases from V and 2 bases from J, with 9 bases in between. The CDR3 is made up of 13 amino acids. Germline assignment: CDR1 SNHLY and CDR2 FYNNEI. The CDR3 reads CASSWTVQETQYF. The CDR3 DNA is TGTGCCAGCAGTTGGACAGTTCAAGAGACCCAGTACTTC.

This clone was picked up one time. The V gene is TRBV7-8, the J gene TRBJ1-5; D call uncertain. The V gene lost 7 bases and the J gene lost 6 bases, with 13 bases spanning the gap. Germline V CDR1 and CDR2: SGHVS, FQNEAQ. The CDR3 runs 13 residues. This CDR3 reads CASTRGEGQPQHF. DNA for the CDR3: TGTGCCAGCACCCGTGGTGAGGGTCAGCCCCAGCATTTT.

This clone was found a few times. V usage is TRBV7-2 and J usage is TRBJ1-6; D remains unclear. Trimming stripped 1 base from V and 9 bases from J, with 7 bases between. The germline CDR1 and CDR2 sequences are SGHTA and FQGNSA. This CDR3 region has 13 residues. The CDR3 loop is CASSLGVGSPLHF. CDR3 in DNA: TGTGCCAGCAGCTTAGGAGTTGGTTCACCCCTCCACTTT. Looking up the rest from reference TRBV7-2 and TRBJ1-6 gives the full variable domain: GAGVSQSPSNKVTEKGKDVELRCDPISGHTALYWYRQSLGQGLEFLIYFQGNSAPDKSGLPSDRFSAERTGGSVSTLTIQRTQQEDSAVYLCASSLGVGSPLHFGNGTRLTVT.

V usage is TRBV5-6 and J usage is TRBJ1-1; the match to TRBD1 covers 9 bases. The CDR3 has 15 residues. The V gene end was trimmed by 4 bases and the J gene end by 5 bases; junction bases not matched to a gene: 9. The germline V gene encodes CDR1 SGHDT and CDR2 YYEEEE. The CDR3 protein is CASSRSDRGSTEAFF. As DNA, the CDR3 is TGTGCCAGCAGCCGCTCAGACAGGGGGTCGACTGAAGCTTTCTTT.

The chain links TRBV5-6 to TRBJ2-3, with TRBD2 matching 8 bases. V trimming: 0 bases; J trimming: 1 base; junction bases outside the gene matches: 10. Germline V CDR1 and CDR2: SGHDT, YYEEEE. The CDR3 is 18 amino acids. This chain's CDR3 is CASSLDLLAALGTDTQYF. The DNA for the CDR3 is TGTGCCAGCAGCTTGGATCTACTAGCGGCGTTAGGCACAGATACGCAGTATTTT.

The rearrangement links TRBV5-5 to TRBJ2-7; TRBD2 matches 7 bases. The CDR3 covers 13 residues. J was trimmed by 3 bases and V by 4 bases; bases with no gene match: 4. Germline-derived CDR1 and CDR2 are SGHKS and YYEKEE (reference sequence). In nucleotides, the CDR3 is TGTGCCAGCAGCCTAGCGGACGGCTACGAGCAGTACTTC. The encoded protein is CASSLADGYEQYF.

The gene calls are TRBV28 and TRBJ1-2, with D possibly matching TRBD1 (6 bases). CDR3 length: 15 amino acids. Per the germline V gene, CDR1 is MDHEN and CDR2 is SYDVKM. The V and J ends lost 5 bases and 4 bases respectively, with 17 bases between them. CDR3 amino acids: CASSLVQGGGYGYTF. CDR3 in DNA: TGTGCCAGCAGTCTGGTACAGGGTGGGGGCTATGGCTACACCTTC.

V gene TRBV10-3 combines with J gene TRBJ2-7, with 9 bases fitting TRBD1. V was pared by 5 bases and J by 6 bases, with 11 bases of the junction left unmatched. The V gene's germline CDR1 is ENHRY and CDR2 SYGVKD. The CDR3 is 15 residues long. As DNA, the CDR3 is TGTGCCATCAGTATTACCGGACAGGGGTTAGGCGAGCAGTACTTC. Its translation: CAISITGQGLGEQYF.

The chain recombines TRBV4-2 with TRBJ2-7; 9 nucleotides line up with TRBD1. CDR1 LGHNA and CDR2 YNFKEQ come from the germline V gene. The CDR3 totals 15 residues. The J segment lost 2 bases and the V segment lost 4 bases, leaving 6 bases of the junction unmatched. The CDR3 here is CASSPRQGGTYEQYF. DNA for the CDR3: TGTGCCAGCAGCCCGCGACAGGGGGGTACCTACGAGCAGTACTTC.

This rearrangement joins TRBV4-2 to TRBJ2-3; the D gene is possibly TRBD2 (5 bases). Germline CDR1 is LGHNA and CDR2 is YNFKEQ. The V gene lost 0 bases and the J gene lost 1 base, with 11 bases spanning the gap. The CDR3 length is 16 residues. CDR3 sequence (DNA): TGTGCCAGCAGCCAAGATAGAGGGCTTGGCACAGATACGCAGTATTTT. Translation gives CASSQDRGLGTDTQYF.

About this clone: The junction and the germline gene differ at one end; a read error may be behind it. The chain employs TRBV19 and TRBJ1-1, with 7 bases matching TRBD1. Germline CDR1 reads LNHDA; CDR2 reads SQIVND (reference sequence). The CDR3 is 12 amino acids. CDR3 nucleotide sequence: TGTGCCAGCCTCAGGGGGAACGCTGAAGCTTTCTTT. Amino acid sequence: CASLRGNAEAFF.